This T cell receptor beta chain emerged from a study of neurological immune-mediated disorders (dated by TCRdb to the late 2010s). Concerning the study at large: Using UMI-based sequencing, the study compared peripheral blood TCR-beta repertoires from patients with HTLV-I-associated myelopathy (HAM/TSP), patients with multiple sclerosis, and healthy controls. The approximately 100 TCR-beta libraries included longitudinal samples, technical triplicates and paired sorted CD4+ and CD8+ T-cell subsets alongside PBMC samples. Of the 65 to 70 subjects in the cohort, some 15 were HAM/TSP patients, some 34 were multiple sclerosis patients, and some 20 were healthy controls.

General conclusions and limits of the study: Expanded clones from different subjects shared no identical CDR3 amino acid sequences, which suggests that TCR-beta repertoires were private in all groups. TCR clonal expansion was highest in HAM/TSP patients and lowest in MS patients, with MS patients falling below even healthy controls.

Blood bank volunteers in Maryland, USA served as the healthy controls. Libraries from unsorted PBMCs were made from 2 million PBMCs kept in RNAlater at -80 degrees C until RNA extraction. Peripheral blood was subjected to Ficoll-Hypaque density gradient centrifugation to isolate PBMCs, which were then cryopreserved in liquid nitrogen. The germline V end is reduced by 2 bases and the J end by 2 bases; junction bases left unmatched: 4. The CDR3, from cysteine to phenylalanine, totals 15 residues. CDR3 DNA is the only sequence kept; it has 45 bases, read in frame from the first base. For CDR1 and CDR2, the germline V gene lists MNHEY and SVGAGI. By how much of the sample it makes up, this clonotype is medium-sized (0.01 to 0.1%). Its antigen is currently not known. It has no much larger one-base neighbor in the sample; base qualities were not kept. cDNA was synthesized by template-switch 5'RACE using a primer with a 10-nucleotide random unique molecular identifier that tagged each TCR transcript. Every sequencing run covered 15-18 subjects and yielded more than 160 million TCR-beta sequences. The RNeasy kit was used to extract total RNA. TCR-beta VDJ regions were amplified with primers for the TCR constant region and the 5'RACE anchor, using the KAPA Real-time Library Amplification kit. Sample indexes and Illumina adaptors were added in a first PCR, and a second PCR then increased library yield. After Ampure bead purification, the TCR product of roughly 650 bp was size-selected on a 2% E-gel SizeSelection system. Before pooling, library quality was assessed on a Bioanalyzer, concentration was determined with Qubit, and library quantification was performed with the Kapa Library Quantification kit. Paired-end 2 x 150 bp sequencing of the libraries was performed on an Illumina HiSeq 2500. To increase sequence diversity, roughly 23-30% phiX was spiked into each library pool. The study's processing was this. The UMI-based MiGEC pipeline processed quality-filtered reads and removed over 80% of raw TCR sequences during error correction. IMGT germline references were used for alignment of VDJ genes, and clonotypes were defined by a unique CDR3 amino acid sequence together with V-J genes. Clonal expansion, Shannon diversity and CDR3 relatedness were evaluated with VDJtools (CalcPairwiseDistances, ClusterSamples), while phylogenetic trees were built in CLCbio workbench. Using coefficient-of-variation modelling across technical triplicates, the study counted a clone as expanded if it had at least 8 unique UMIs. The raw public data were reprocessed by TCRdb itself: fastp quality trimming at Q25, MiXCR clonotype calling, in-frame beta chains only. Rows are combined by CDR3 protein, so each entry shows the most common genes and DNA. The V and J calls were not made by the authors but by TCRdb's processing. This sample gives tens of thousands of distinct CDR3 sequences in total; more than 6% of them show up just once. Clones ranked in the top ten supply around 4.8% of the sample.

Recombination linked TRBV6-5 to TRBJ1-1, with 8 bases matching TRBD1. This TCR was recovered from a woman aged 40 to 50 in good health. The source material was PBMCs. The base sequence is TGTGCCAGCAGTTACAGTCAGGGGGCTAACACTGAAGCTTTCTTT. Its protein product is CASSYSQGANTEAFF.